The text below deals with one T cell receptor (beta chain). The Seattle site enrolled patients during active infection and followed them longitudinally. The source of the sample is a study of blood T cell repertoires in COVID-19. Whole-study context: The samples span acute and convalescent COVID-19 from the United States, Italy and Spain.

This CDR3 spans 16 amino acids. V trimming: 3 bases; J trimming: 3 bases; junction bases outside the gene matches: 12. Germline V CDR1 and CDR2: SGDLS, YYNGEE. Original processing notes: Amplification with reference gene primers provided the estimates of nucleated cell counts. TCRdb's copy holds only in-frame clones and misses some; the assay was immunoSEQ multiplex PCR. The V and J calls and clone size are taken from that table; D and trimming were inferred from the DNA. This sample has 55,000 to 65,000 clones; over 75% occur once, and the top ten carry about 31%. This sequence joins TRBV9 and TRBJ2-7; 7 nucleotides agree with TRBD2. This TCR derives from a man aged 55-75 years with COVID-19, enrolled during active disease. The sample was peripheral blood. CDR3 in amino acids: CASSGGQGAGVYEQYF. CDR3 DNA sequence: TGTGCCAGCAGCGGAGGTCAAGGCGCGGGAGTCTACGAGCAGTACTTC.